The 12 T cell receptor beta chains presented below share a single source sample, sequenced in a study of T-cell memory formation after mild COVID-19. TCRdb analysed the 5' RACE reads with MiXCR anew, one entry per CDR3 protein. Of more than 250,000 distinct CDR3 sequences in the sample, 15% to 20% were seen once. The sample consisted of PBMCs or a T cell subset sorted from them (not recorded which). The receptors derive from a man between 18 and 35 years old who had mild COVID-19 (a few samples of this study predate the infection). Cell type and time point are not known.

A few counts support this clonotype. The rearrangement joins TRBV5-1 to TRBJ2-3; D possibly corresponds to TRBD1 (5 bases). Per the germline V gene, CDR1 is SGHRS and CDR2 is YFSETQ. Trimming pared 0 bases from V and 3 bases from J, leaving 11 bases between. The CDR3 totals 15 residues. The CDR3 DNA reads TGCGCCAGCAGCTTGGAAGGGAAGGGGACAGATACGCAGTATTTT. Its translation: CASSLEGKGTDTQYF.

This clonotype was counted only a few times. V is TRBV7-9 and J is TRBJ2-7, with D perhaps TRBD1 or TRBD2 (6 bases each). The CDR3 spans 16 residues. V lost 5 bases to trimming and J lost 7 bases, with 24 bases between them. The germline gives CDR1 SEHNR, CDR2 FQNEAQ (reference sequence). CDR3 residues: CASSPGGGQGIGEQYF. DNA for the CDR3: TGTGCCAGCAGCCCCGGGGGCGGGCAGGGTATTGGAGAGCAGTACTTC.

This clonotype was seen a handful of times. J is TRBJ2-7 and V is TRBV4-3; D unresolved. With 0 bases removed from V and 5 bases from J, the gap between germline ends came to 5 bases. Germline CDR1 LGHNA, CDR2 YSLEER. CDR3 length: 12 residues. CDR3 amino acids: CASSQDDHEQYF. The CDR3 DNA is TGCGCCAGCAGCCAAGATGACCACGAGCAGTACTTC.

This clonotype was seen a handful of times. The chain has TRBV7-2 and TRBJ1-5; possibly TRBD1 for D (6 bases). Trimming took off 1 base at V and 9 bases at J, with 16 bases between the two ends. Germline V CDR1 and CDR2: SGHTA, FQGNSA. The CDR3 runs 15 residues. The CDR3 loop is CASSLDGGPNRPQHF. CDR3 nucleotide sequence: TGTGCCAGCAGCTTAGATGGGGGGCCTAACCGGCCCCAGCATTTT.

V gene TRBV7-2 combines with J gene TRBJ1-5, with D hard to call. CDR3 length: 14 amino acids. Germline V CDR1 and CDR2: SGHTA, FQGNSA. V lost 1 base, J lost 5 bases, and 9 bases lay in between. The CDR3 reads CASSLDLGDQPQHF. DNA of the CDR3: TGTGCCAGCAGCTTAGATTTGGGAGATCAGCCCCAGCATTTT.

In nucleotides, the CDR3 is TGCAGCGTTGTAGATTTGGGCAGAATTCTTGGCTACACCTTC. It encodes CSVVDLGRILGYTF. The chain couples TRBV29-1 to TRBJ1-2; D remains ambiguous. CDR3 size: 14 residues. The ends were cut back, 4 bases at V and 7 bases at J, with 19 bases in the middle. CDR1 SQVTM and CDR2 ANQGSEA come from the germline V gene.

This sequence joins TRBV5-1 and TRBJ2-7, with unresolved D. Germline V gene lookup returns CDR1 SGHRS and CDR2 YFSETQ. Trimming took 5 bases from V and 5 from J, leaving 11 bases between them. This CDR3 region has 12 residues. CDR3 region: CASREPPNEQYF. CDR3 nucleotide sequence: TGCGCCAGCAGGGAGCCCCCCAACGAGCAGTACTTC.

This clonotype was seen a handful of times. The V and J genes are TRBV12-3 or TRBV12-4 and TRBJ2-3; D is perhaps TRBD1 (6 bases). V was pared by 4 bases and J by 0 bases, with 11 bases between. This CDR3 has 15 amino acids. The CDR3 reads CASSSQGQSTDTQYF. CDR3 bases: TGTGCCAGCAGTTCGCAGGGGCAGAGCACAGATACGCAGTATTTT.

The chain carries TRBV24-1 and TRBJ2-5; no definite D call. The CDR3 consists of 14 residues. CDR1 is KGHDR and CDR2 is SFDVKD in the germline V gene. The V end was cut by 4 bases, the J end by 4 bases, with 12 bases between. CDR3 loop: CATSEPSRRETQYF. The CDR3 DNA reads as TGTGCCACCAGTGAACCCAGTCGGCGAGAGACCCAGTACTTC.

This clonotype was found a few times. The chain combines TRBV9 with TRBJ1-1; 11 bases are shared with TRBD1. V shed 4 bases and J 1 base; nucleotides not matched to a gene: 9. The CDR3 has 17 residues. Looked up from germline, CDR1 is SGDLS and CDR2 is YYNGEE. The CDR3 bases are TGTGCCAGCAGCTCCCGGACAGGGGGCGGAGGGAACACTGAAGCTTTCTTT. It codes for CASSSRTGGGGNTEAFF.

The chain recombines TRBV7-3 with TRBJ2-3; a possible D gene is TRBD2 (6 bases). This CDR3 contains 13 residues. Germline V gene data show CDR1 as SGHTA and CDR2 as FQGTGA. V was cut by 7 bases and J by 2 bases, with 10 bases left in between. Here the CDR3 DNA reads TGTGCCAGCACTGGGGGGAACACAGATACGCAGTATTTT. This sequence encodes CASTGGNTDTQYF.

The chain has TRBV6-6 and TRBJ2-7; D is undetermined. Trimming removed 0 bases from V and 7 bases from J, with 7 bases in between. Germline assignment: CDR1 MNHNY and CDR2 SVGAGI (reference sequence). This CDR3 comprises 12 residues. CDR3 bases: TGTGCCAGCAGTTACTCGACTGGTGAGCAGTACGTC. Its protein is CASSYSTGEQYV.